This paragraph reports one T cell receptor beta chain. Its target is not known. These data originate in a study of OX40 agonist ivuxolimab in advanced cancers. Across the study: Dose-escalation patients had hepatocellular carcinoma, melanoma, renal cell or head and neck cancer.

Blood draws occurred at baseline, cycle 4 day 1, and cycle 7 day 1. Germline V gives CDR1 LGHNA, CDR2 YNFKEQ. Trimming removed 1 base from V and 12 bases from J, with 20 bases in between. The CDR3 runs 15 residues. The study, taken as a whole, reports: Low levels of normalized T-cell clonal expansion also appeared in some nonresponders. Relative to CD4+ cells, CD8+ T cells on average had more expanded clones.

Assay: immunoSEQ multiplex PCR; the TCRdb copy retains only in-frame clones and omits some. This sample has tens of thousands of clones, with roughly nine tenths found just once. The source material was CD4+ or CD8+ T cells sorted from blood, sampled in a trial of the OX40 agonist ivuxolimab. The chain uses TRBV4-2 and TRBJ2-3; TRBD1 might be the D (6 bases). The TCR originated in an adult with an advanced solid tumor such as melanoma, head and neck, liver or kidney cancer. CDR3 nucleotide sequence: TGTGCCAGCAGCCAAGGGAACGGTCCGGTACAGGGACAGTATTTT. It specifies CASSQGNGPVQGQYF.